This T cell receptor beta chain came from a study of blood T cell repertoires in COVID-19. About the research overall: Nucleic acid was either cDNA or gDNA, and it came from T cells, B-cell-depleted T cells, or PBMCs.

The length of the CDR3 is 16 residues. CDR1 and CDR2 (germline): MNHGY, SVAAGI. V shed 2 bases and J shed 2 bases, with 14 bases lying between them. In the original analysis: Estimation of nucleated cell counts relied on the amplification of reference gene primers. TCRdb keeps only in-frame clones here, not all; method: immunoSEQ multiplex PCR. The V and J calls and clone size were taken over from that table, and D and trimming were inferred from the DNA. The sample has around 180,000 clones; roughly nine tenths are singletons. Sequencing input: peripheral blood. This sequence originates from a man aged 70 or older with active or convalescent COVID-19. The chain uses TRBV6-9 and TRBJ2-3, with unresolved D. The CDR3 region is CASSYPARHSTDTQYF. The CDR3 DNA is TGTGCCAGCAGTTATCCGGCCAGGCACTCCACAGATACGCAGTATTTT.